This T cell receptor beta chain was found in a study of T cells in tumors after PD-1 blockade. The table lists this clone with a few counts. Antigen: not known. Other DNA sequences in the same sample also yield this CDR3. This CDR3 contains 14 residues. CDR1 is MNHEY and CDR2 is SMNVEV in the germline V gene (reference sequence). The V gene end was trimmed by 3 bases and the J gene end by 0 bases; junction bases not matched to a gene: 1. Assay used: immunoSEQ multiplex PCR; TCRdb lists only in-frame clones, some missing. Among nearly 25,000 clones listed, 65% to 85% were seen once. General study points: Blood contained about two fifths of the tumor's TCR clonotypes.

Sample: PBMCs, taken after anti-PD-1 treatment. The clonotype was recovered from a human donor with basal cell carcinoma. The V call is TRBV27, the J call TRBJ2-7; 8 nucleotides line up with TRBD1. CDR3 loop: CASSFRGHSYEQYF. CDR3 bases: TGTGCCAGCAGTTTCAGGGGGCACTCCTACGAGCAGTACTTC.